The rows below give T cell receptor beta chains drawn from one sample of a study of cytotoxic CD8 clonotypes in ibrutinib-treated CLL. The table came from immunoSEQ multiplex PCR; TCRdb's copy has only in-frame clones and leaves some out. The sample carries tens of thousands of clones, about half recorded once. The source material was PBMCs, sampled after 12 months of ibrutinib treatment. Receptor source: a human donor with chronic lymphocytic leukemia. Each CDR3 is given with its conserved first and last residue. The D gene is left open where the match is weak. Size is omitted from some rows. Given values are once, few, many or a class for expanded clones.

-	TRBV9	-	TRBJ1-2	TGTGCCAGCAGCTTTAAGACGAGAAACTATGGCTACACCTTC	CASSFKTRNYGYTF
-	TRBV15	-	TRBJ2-7	TGTGCCACCAGCAGAGAACCCCCGCGGGCGGCCTACGAGCAGTACTTC	CATSREPPRAAYEQYF
-	TRBV28	TRBD1	TRBJ2-7	TGTGCCGTACCGGGACAGGGTTCCTACGAGCAGTACTTC	CAVPGQGSYEQYF
few	TRBV2	-	TRBJ2-3	TGTGCCAGCAGCGGCAGCGGTGATACGCAGTATTTT	CASSGSGDTQYF
-	TRBV4-2	TRBD1	TRBJ1-6	TGTGCCAGCAGCTTGGGGACAGGGTCCTCACCCCTCCACTTT	CASSLGTGSSPLHF
few	TRBV15	-	TRBJ2-7	TGTGCCACCAGCAGGGACAAGAACTACGAGCAGTACTTC	CATSRDKNYEQYF
-	TRBV30	TRBD1	TRBJ2-7	TGTGCCTGGGACAGGGGGCCACCCTACGAGCAGTACTTC	CAWDRGPPYEQYF
once	TRBV7-2	-	TRBJ2-7	TGTGCCAGCAGCTTAGCGCGTAGGGGCCTCTACGAGCAGTACTTC	CASSLARRGLYEQYF
once	TRBV2	TRBD2	TRBJ2-4	TGTGCCAGCAGTGAAGCGGCGGTTGGCGGGAGTGCTTTC	CASSEAAVGGSAF
-	TRBV6-4	-	TRBJ2-1	TGTGCCAGCAGCCCCGAGGGAGGGGGCTACAATGAGCAGTTCTTC	CASSPEGGGYNEQFF
few	TRBV2	TRBD2	TRBJ2-3	TGTGCCAGTTTAGCGGGACAAAGCACAGATACGCAGTATTTT	CASLAGQSTDTQYF
-	TRBV18	-	TRBJ1-2	TGTGCCAGCTCACCAATCGAGACAGTATATGGCTACACCTTC	CASSPIETVYGYTF
few	TRBV29-1	TRBD2	TRBJ2-1	TGCAGCGTACGGACTAGCGGGAAGGATGAGCAGTTCTTC	CSVRTSGKDEQFF
-	TRBV21-1	-	TRBJ1-5	TGTGCCAGCAGCAAGGAGGTGGGGCCCAGGGTCCATTATAGCAATCAGCCCCAGCATTTT	CASSKEVGPRVHYSNQPQHF
-	TRBV7-2	TRBD1	TRBJ1-2	TGTGCCAGCAGCTTAGCCTCTACAGGGGACTATGGCTACACCTTC	CASSLASTGDYGYTF
-	TRBV7-9	-	TRBJ1-1	TGTGCCAGCAGCCTGGACGCCGGGGCCCTCGGAACTGAAGCTTTCTTT	CASSLDAGALGTEAFF
-	TRBV28	TRBD1	TRBJ2-7	TGTGCCAGCAGGACAGGGTCCTCGTCCTACGAGCAGTACTTC	CASRTGSSSYEQYF
-	TRBV19	TRBD2	TRBJ2-3	TGTGCCAGTAGTTCCGGGAGGGCAGATACGCAGTATTTT	CASSSGRADTQYF
-	TRBV27	-	TRBJ1-2	TGTGCCAGCAGTTTATTAGATCCCCTTACGGATGGCTACACCTTC	CASSLLDPLTDGYTF
-	TRBV7-8	-	TRBJ1-1	TGTGCCAGCAGCTTAGTTGGGGGGAGCACTGAAGCTTTCTTT	CASSLVGGSTEAFF